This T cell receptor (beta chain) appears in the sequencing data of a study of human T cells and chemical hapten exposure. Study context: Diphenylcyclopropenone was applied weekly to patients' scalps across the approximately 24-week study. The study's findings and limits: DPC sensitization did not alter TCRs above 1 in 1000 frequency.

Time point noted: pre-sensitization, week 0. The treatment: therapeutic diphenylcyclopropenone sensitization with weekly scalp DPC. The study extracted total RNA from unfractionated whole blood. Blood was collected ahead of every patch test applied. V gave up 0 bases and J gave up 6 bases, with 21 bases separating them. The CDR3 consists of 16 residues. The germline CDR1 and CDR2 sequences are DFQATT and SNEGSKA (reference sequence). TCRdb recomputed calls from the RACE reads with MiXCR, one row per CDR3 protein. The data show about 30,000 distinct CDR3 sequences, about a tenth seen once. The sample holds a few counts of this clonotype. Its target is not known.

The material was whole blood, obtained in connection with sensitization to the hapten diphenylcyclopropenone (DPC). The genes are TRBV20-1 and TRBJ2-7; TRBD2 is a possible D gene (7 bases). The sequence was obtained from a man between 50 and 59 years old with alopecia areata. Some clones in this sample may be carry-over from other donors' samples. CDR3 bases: TGCAGTGCTAGAGATCGTCGGGGGGCAGGGAACGCCGAGCAGTACTTC. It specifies CSARDRRGAGNAEQYF.